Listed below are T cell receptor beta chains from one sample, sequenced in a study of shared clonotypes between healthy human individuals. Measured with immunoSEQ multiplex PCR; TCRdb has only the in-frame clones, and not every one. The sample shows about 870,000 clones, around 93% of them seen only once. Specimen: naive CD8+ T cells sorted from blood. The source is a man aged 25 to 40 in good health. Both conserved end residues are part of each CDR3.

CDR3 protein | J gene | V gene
CASSYLETQYF | TRBJ2-5 | TRBV7-9
CASSLALNEQFF | TRBJ2-1 | TRBV7-9
CASSQKPISEQYF | TRBJ2-7 | TRBV6-6
CASSERDSLEAFF | TRBJ1-1 | TRBV2
CASSPGGLGNQPQHF | TRBJ1-5 | TRBV7-6
CASSLLAGDNEQFF | TRBJ2-1 | TRBV7-9
CASSPGTSGRNEQFF | TRBJ2-1 | TRBV27
CASSPTSPGELFF | TRBJ2-2 | TRBV11-3
CASSDYLRGYEQYF | TRBJ2-7 | TRBV7-9
CASSQDGTGTDTQYF | TRBJ2-3 | TRBV4-1
CASKLRGGGYGYTF | TRBJ1-2 | TRBV7-2
CASSLESGLAAEVPFF | TRBJ2-1 | TRBV5-1